The source of this T cell receptor (beta chain) is a study of beta chain features in type 1 diabetes. General observations from the study: It was among patients, rather than healthy donors, that naive, central memory and Treg TCRB repertoires appeared more similar.

Every bit of the isolated RNA underwent reverse transcription, so sequencing read expressed TCRB transcripts. The table came from immunoSEQ multiplex PCR; TCRdb's copy has only in-frame clones and leaves some out. In the table there are 450,000 to 550,000 clones, over 25% of which are singletons. Points on this clone: The antigen remains undetermined.

CDR1 and CDR2 (germline): SGHRS, YFSETQ. This CDR3 has 13 residues. Deletions cut 2 bases from V and 3 bases from J, with 8 bases between. Sequencing was carried out using naive CD4+ T cells from blood. The TCR originated in a man in his late teens or twenties in good health. This chain links TRBV5-1 with TRBJ2-5, with D perhaps matching TRBD2 (5 bases). CDR3 nucleotides: TGCGCCAGCAGCTTCTACGGGGAAGAGACCCAGTACTTC. This encodes CASSFYGEETQYF.